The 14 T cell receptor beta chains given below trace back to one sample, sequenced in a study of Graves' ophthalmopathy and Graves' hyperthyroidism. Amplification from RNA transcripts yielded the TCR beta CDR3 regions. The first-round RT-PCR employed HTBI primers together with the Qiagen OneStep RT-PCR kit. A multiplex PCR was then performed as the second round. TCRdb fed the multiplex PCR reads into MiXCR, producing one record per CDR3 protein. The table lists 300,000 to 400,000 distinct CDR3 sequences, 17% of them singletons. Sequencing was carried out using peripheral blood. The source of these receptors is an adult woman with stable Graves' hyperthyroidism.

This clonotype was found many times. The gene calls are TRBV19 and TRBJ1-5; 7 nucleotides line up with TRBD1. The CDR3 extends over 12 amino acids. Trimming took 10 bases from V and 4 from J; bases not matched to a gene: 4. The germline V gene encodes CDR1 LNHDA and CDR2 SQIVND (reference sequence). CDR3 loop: CATQQGNQPQHF. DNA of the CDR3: TGTGCCACCCAACAGGGGAATCAGCCCCAGCATTTT.

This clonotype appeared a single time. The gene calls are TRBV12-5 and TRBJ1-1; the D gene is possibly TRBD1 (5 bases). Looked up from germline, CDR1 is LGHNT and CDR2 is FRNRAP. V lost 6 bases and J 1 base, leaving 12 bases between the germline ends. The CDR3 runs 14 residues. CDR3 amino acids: CASGPRGGNTEAFF. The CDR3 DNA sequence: TGTGCTAGTGGGCCCCGGGGGGGGAACACTGAAGCTTTCTTT.

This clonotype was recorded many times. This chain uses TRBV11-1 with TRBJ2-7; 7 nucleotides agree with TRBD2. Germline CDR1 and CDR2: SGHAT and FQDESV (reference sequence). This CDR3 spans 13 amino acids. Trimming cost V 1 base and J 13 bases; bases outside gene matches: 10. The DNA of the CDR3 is TGTGCCAGCAGCTTAGAAGAGGGAGGGTTTCCATACTTC. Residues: CASSLEEGGFPYF. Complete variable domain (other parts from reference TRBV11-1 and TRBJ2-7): EAEVAQSPRYKITEKSQAVAFWCDPISGHATLYWYRQILGQGPELLVQFQDESVVDDSQLPKDRFSAERLKGVDSTLKIQPAELGDSAMYLCASSLEEGGFPYFGPGTRLTVT.

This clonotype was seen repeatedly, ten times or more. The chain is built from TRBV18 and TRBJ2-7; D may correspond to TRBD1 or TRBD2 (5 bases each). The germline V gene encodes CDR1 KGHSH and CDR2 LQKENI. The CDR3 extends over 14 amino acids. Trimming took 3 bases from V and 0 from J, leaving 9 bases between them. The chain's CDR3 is CASSPGRSSYEQYF. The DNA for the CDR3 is TGTGCCAGCTCACCGGGACGGAGCTCCTACGAGCAGTACTTC. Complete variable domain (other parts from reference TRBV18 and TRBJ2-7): NAGVMQNPRHLVRRRGQEARLRCSPMKGHSHVYWYRQLPEEGLKFMVYLQKENIIDESGMPKERFSAEFPKEGPSILRIQQVVRGDSAAYFCASSPGRSSYEQYFGPGTRLTVT.

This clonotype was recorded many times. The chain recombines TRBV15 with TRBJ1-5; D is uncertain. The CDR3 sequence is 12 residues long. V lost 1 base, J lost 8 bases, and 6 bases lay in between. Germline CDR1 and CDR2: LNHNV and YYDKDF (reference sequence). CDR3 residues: CATSRAGKPQHF. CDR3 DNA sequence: TGTGCCACCAGCAGAGCGGGGAAGCCCCAGCATTTT.

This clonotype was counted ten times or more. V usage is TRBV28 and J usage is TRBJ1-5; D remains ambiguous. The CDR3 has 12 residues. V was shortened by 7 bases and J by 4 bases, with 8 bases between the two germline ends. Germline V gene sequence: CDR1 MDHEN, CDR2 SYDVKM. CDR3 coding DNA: TGTGCCAGCAAGGCCCCAAATCAGCCCCAGCATTTT. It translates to CASKAPNQPQHF.

The CDR3 loop reads CASSEGGLVQETQYF. CDR3 in DNA: TGTGCCAGCAGCGAGGGAGGACTTGTCCAAGAGACCCAGTACTTC. The chain links TRBV9 to TRBJ2-5, with D possibly TRBD2 on 6 matching bases. Per the germline V gene, CDR1 is SGDLS and CDR2 is YYNGEE. V was cut by 3 bases and J by 1 base, with 13 bases left in between. The CDR3 spans 15 residues.

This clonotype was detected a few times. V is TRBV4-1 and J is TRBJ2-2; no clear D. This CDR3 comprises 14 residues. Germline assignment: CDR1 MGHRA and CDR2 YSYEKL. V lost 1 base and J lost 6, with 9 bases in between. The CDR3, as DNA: TGCGCCAGCAGCCAAGTGGGTTTTTCCGGGGAGCTGTTTTTT. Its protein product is CASSQVGFSGELFF.

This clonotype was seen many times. The CDR3 loop reads CASSLQTGANVLTF. DNA of the CDR3: TGTGCCAGCAGTTTACAAACTGGGGCCAACGTCCTGACTTTC. The V call is TRBV28, the J call TRBJ2-6; D gene unclear. The CDR3 has 14 residues. Germline V gene sequence: CDR1 MDHEN, CDR2 SYDVKM. Trimming left V 2 bases short and J 2 bases short, with 4 bases between.

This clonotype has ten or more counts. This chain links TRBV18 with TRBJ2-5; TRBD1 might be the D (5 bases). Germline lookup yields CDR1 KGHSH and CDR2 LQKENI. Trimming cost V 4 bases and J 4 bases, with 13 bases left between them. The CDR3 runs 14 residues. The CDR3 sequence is CASSLNQGRETQYF. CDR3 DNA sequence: TGTGCCAGCTCACTGAATCAGGGAAGAGAGACCCAGTACTTC.

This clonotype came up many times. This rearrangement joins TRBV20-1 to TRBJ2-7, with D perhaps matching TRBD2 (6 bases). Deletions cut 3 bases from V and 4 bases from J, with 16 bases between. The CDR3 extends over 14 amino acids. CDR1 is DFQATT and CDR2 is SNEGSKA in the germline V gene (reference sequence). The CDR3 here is CSARPAGRGYEQYF. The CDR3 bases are TGCAGTGCTAGGCCCGCGGGACGGGGATACGAGCAGTACTTC.

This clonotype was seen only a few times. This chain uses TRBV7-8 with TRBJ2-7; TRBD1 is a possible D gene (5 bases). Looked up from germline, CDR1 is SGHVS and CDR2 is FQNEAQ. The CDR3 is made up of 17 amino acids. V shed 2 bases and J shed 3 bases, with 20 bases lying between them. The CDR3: CASSLLFPVGADYEQYF. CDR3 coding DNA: TGTGCCAGCAGCTTACTGTTCCCCGTAGGGGCGGACTACGAGCAGTACTTC.

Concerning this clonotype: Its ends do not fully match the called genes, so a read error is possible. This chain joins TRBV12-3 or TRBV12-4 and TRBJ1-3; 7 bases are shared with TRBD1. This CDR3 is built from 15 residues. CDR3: CASSLGTGSGNIIYF. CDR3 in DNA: TGTGCCAGCAGTTTAGGGACAGGCTCTGGAAACATCATATATTTT.

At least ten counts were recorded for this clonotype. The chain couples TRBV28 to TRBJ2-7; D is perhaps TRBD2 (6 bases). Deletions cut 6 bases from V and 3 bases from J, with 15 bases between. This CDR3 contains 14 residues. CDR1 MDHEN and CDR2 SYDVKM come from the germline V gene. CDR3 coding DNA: TGTGCCAGCAGCCCCACTAGCAGAAACTACGAGCAGTACTTC. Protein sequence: CASSPTSRNYEQYF.